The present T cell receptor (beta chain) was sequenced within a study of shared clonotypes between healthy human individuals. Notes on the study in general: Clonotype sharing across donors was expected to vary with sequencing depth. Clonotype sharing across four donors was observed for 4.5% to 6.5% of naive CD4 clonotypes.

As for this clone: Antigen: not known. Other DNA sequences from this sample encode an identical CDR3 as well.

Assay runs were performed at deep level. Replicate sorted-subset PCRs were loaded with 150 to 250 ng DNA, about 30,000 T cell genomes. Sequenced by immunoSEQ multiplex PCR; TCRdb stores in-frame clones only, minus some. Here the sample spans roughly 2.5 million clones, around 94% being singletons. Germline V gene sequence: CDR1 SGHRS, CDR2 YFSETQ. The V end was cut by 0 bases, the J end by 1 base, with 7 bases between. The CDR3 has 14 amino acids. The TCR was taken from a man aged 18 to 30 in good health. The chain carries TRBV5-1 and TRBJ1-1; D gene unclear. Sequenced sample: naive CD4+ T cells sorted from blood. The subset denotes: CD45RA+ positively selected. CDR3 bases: TGCGCCAGCAGCTTGGATCGGGGGAACACTGAAGCTTTCTTT. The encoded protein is CASSLDRGNTEAFF.